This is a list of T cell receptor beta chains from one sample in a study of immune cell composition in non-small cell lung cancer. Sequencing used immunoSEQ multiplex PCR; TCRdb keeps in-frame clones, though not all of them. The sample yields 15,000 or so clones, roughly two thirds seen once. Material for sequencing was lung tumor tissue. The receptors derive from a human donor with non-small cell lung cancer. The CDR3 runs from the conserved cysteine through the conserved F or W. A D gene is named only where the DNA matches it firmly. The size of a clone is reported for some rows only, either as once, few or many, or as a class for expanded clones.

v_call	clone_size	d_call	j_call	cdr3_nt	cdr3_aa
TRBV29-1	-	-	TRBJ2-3	TGCAGCGTTGAAGCCCACAAGACGACAGAGGCGGCAGATACGCAGTATTTT	CSVEAHKTTEAADTQYF
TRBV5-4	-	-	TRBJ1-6	TGTGCCAGCAGCTTAGGGGGCTCCTATAATTCACCCCTCCACTTT	CASSLGGSYNSPLHF
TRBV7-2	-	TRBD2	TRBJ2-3	TGTGCCAGCAGCTTAGCACGGACTAGCGGGGGTAGCACAGATACGCAGTATTTT	CASSLARTSGGSTDTQYF
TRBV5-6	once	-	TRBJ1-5	TGTGCCAGCAGCTTGGGGATAGCAATCCAGCCCCAGCATTTT	CASSLGIAIQPQHF
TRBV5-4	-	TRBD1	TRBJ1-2	TGTGCCAGTCATAGGGGGCGCAACTATGGCTACACCTTC	CASHRGRNYGYTF
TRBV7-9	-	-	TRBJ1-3	TGTGCCAGCAGCTTGGACAGTTCTGGAAACACCATATATTTT	CASSLDSSGNTIYF
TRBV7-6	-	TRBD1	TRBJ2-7	TGTGCCAGCAGCCCCCACCGGGACAGGCCCTACGAGCAGTACTTC	CASSPHRDRPYEQYF
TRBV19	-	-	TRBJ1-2	TGTGCCAGTAGTATTCCGGGGAGCTACCTAACTAATGGCTACACCTTC	CASSIPGSYLTNGYTF
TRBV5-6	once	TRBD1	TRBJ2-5	TGTGCCAGCAGCCAGGGACAGGGGCAAGAGACCCAGTACTTC	CASSQGQGQETQYF
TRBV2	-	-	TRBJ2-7	TGTGCCAGCAGTGAACAGGAGGGCTACGAGCAGTACTTC	CASSEQEGYEQYF
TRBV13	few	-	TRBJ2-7	TGTGCCAGCAGCTCCAGGGGATTCCACGAGCAGTACTTC	CASSSRGFHEQYF
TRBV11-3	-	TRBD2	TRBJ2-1	TGTGCCAGCAGCGGGACTAGCGCATACAATGAGCAGTTCTTC	CASSGTSAYNEQFF
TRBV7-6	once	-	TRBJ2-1	TGTGCCAGCAGCTTTGTAATCGGCGGGAACAATGAGCAGTTCTTC	CASSFVIGGNNEQFF